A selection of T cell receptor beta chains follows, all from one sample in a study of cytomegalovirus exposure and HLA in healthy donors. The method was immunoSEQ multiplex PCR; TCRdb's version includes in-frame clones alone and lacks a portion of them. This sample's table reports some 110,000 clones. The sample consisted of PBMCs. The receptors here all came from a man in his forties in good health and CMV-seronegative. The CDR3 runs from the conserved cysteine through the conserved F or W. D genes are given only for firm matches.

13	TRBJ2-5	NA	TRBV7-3	TGTGCCAGCAGCTTAGGGCGACAAGAGACCCAGTACTTC	CASSLGRQETQYF
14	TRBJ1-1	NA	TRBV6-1	TGTGCCAGCAGTCTGGGGGGGGCCGGCACTGAAGCTTTCTTT	CASSLGGAGTEAFF
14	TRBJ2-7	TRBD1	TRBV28	TGTGCCAGCAGTTCAGGACAGGGTATTTACGAGCAGTACTTC	CASSSGQGIYEQYF
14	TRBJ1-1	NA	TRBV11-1	TGTGCCAGCAGCTTAGTCTCGGGACAATTTGGAGCTTTCTTT	CASSLVSGQFGAFF
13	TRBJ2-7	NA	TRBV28	TGTGCCAACAGTTTGAACAGCTTATACGAGCAGTACTTC	CANSLNSLYEQYF
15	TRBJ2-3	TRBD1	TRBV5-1	TGCGCCAGCAGCTTGGGACAGGGACGGGCAGATACGCAGTATTTT	CASSLGQGRADTQYF
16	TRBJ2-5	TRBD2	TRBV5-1	TGCGCCAGCAGCCTGTGGGGCGGGAGTATCGGAGAGACCCAGTACTTC	CASSLWGGSIGETQYF
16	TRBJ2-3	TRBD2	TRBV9	TGTGCCAGCAGCGTAGGTGAGACTAGCCCCACAGATACGCAGTATTTT	CASSVGETSPTDTQYF
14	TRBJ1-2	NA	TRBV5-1	TGCGCCAGCAGCCCCTCTCGGGCTAACTATGGCTACACCTTC	CASSPSRANYGYTF
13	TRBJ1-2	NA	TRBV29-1	TGCAGCGTAGGACAGCGAACTAACTATGGCTACACCTTC	CSVGQRTNYGYTF
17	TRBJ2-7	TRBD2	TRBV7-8	TGTGCCAGCAGCTGGGGCCTAGCGGGAGCCAACTCCTACGAGCAGTACTTC	CASSWGLAGANSYEQYF
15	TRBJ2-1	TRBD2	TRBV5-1	TGCGCCAGCAGCTTTGGGCGGGAGGGCCGCAATGAGCAGTTCTTC	CASSFGREGRNEQFF
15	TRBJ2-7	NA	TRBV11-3	TGTGCCAGCAGCTTAGAAGGAGGGAACTCCTACGAGCAGTACTTC	CASSLEGGNSYEQYF
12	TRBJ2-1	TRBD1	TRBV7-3	TGTGCCAGCAGCTCAACAGGGGGTGAGCAGTTCTTC	CASSSTGGEQFF
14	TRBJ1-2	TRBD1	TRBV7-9	TGTGCCAGCAGCTTAGATTCAGGGGGCCATGGCTACACCTTC	CASSLDSGGHGYTF
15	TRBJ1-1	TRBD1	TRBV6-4	TGTGCCAGCAGGGAATCGGACAGGGGGTTTGAAAGAGCTTTCTTT	CASRESDRGFERAFF
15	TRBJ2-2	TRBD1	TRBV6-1	TGTGCCAGCATCCGGGACAGGGGTGGCACCGGGGAGCTGTTTTTT	CASIRDRGGTGELFF
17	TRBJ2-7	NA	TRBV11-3	TGTGCCAGCAGCTCTAAAACCGGGACAATAATGTACTACGAGCAGTACTTC	CASSSKTGTIMYYEQYF
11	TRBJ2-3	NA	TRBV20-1	TGCAGTGCTATGCGATTAGATACGCAGTATTTT	CSAMRLDTQYF
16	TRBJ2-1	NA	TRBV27	TGTGCCAGCAGTTTCAGGGCAGGGGTAGGAATAGATGAGCAGTTCTTC	CASSFRAGVGIDEQFF
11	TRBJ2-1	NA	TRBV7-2	TGTGCCAGCAGCTTAGTTATTGAGCAGTTCTTC	CASSLVIEQFF
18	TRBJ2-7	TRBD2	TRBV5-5	TGTGCCAGCAGCCTTGGGGGAGGGACTAGCGGGAGGGCCTACGAGCAGTACTTC	CASSLGGGTSGRAYEQYF
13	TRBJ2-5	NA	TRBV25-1	TGTGCCAGCACCTCTAGGTGGTTAGAGACCCAGTACTTC	CASTSRWLETQYF
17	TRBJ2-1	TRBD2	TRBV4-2	TGTGCCAGCAGTCCAGGGACTAGCGGGAATTCCTACAATGAGCAGTTCTTC	CASSPGTSGNSYNEQFF
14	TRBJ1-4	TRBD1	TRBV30	TGTGCCTCCGGACAGGGGGCGACTAATGAAAAACTGTTTTTT	CASGQGATNEKLFF
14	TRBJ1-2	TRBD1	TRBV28	TGTGCCAGCAGACCGGGACAGGATTCCTATGGCTACACCTTC	CASRPGQDSYGYTF
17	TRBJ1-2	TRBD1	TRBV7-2	TGTGCCAGCAGCTCCCGGGACAGACCAACGATTAACTATGGCTACACCTTC	CASSSRDRPTINYGYTF
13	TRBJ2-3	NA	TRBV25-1	TGTGCCAGCAGCTCATTAGGCACAGATACGCAGTATTTT	CASSSLGTDTQYF
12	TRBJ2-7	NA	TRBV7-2	TGTGCCAGCAGCGATGAGGGCTACGAGCAGTACTTC	CASSDEGYEQYF
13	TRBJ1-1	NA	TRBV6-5	TGTGCCAGCAGTTACTACAGGGACACTGAAGCTTTCTTT	CASSYYRDTEAFF
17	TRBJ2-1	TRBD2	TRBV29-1	TGCAGCGTTGTCCGGACTAGCGGGAGGTTCCCCTACAATGAGCAGTTCTTC	CSVVRTSGRFPYNEQFF
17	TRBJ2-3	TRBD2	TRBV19	TGTGCCAGTAGTATACGTGGGGGACTAGTGATCACAGATACGCAGTATTTT	CASSIRGGLVITDTQYF
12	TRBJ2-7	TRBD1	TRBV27	TGTGCCAGCCGGGACAGGGGGCACGAGCAGTACTTC	CASRDRGHEQYF
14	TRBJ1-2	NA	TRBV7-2	TGTGCCAGCAGCCCCGCCGGGTCTAACTATGGCTACACCTTC	CASSPAGSNYGYTF
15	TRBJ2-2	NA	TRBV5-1	TGCGCCAGCAGCTTCTCGGGGGAGCCCGCCGGGGAGCTGTTTTTT	CASSFSGEPAGELFF
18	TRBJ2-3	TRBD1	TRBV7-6	TGTGCCAGCAGCTCCCTCACAGGGGGACAGGGGGTTTTAAATACGCAGTATTTT	CASSSLTGGQGVLNTQYF
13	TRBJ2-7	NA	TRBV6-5	TGTGCCAGCAGCTCAGCGACTACCTACGAGCAGTACTTC	CASSSATTYEQYF
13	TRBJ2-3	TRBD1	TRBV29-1	TGCAGCGGGGACAGGTCTAGCACAGATACGCAGTATTTT	CSGDRSSTDTQYF
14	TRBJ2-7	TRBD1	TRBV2	TGTGCCAGCAACCCGGGACAGATATTCTACGAGCAGTACTTC	CASNPGQIFYEQYF
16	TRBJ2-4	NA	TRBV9	TGTGCCAGCAGCACAGAATCCTCCGTTTCCAAAAACATTCAGTACTTC	CASSTESSVSKNIQYF
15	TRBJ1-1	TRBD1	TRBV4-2	TGTGCCAGCAGCCAAGAAGGGGGCACGAACACTGAAGCTTTCTTT	CASSQEGGTNTEAFF
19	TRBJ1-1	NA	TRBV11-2	TGTGCCAGCAGCTTAGATTCCCCCGGACAGCTAATTATGAACACTGAAGCTTTCTTT	CASSLDSPGQLIMNTEAFF
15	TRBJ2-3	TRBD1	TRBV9	TGTGCCAGCAGTCCTAAGGGACAGCCCACAGATACGCAGTATTTT	CASSPKGQPTDTQYF
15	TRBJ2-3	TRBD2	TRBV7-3	TGTGCCAGCAGCTCCGGGACTAGCGGGACAGATACGCAGTATTTT	CASSSGTSGTDTQYF
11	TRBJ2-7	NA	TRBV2	TGTGCCAGCACCAGCTCCTACGAGCAGTACTTC	CASTSSYEQYF
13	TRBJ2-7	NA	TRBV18	TGTGCCAGCTCCAGGGGCGGCTCCTACGAGCAGTACTTC	CASSRGGSYEQYF
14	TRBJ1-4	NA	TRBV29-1	TGCAGCGTTGTCGGGGTTGCAACTAATGAAAAACTGTTTTTT	CSVVGVATNEKLFF
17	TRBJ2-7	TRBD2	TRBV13	TGTGCCAGCAGCTTGGGACCGAGGACTAGCGGGAGCTACGAGCAGTACTTC	CASSLGPRTSGSYEQYF
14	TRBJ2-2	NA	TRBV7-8	TGTGCCAGCAGCAAACTAGTGTCCACCGGGGAGCTGTTTTTT	CASSKLVSTGELFF
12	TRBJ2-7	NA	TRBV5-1	TGCGCCAGCAGCTTGCCGAGCTACGAGCAGTACTTC	CASSLPSYEQYF
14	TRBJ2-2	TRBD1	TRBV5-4	TGTGCCAGCAGGCCAGGGGGCAACACCGGGGAGCTGTTTTTT	CASRPGGNTGELFF